Sequencing of this T cell receptor (beta chain) was carried out in a study of shared clonotypes between healthy human individuals. This table comes from immunoSEQ multiplex PCR, and its TCRdb copy is limited to in-frame clones, with some not included. Seen here are some 2.3 million clones, 90% to 95% observed once, and the top ten hold roughly 0.36%. Comment on this clone: This sample includes further DNA sequences coding for the same CDR3.

In germline, CDR1 is MNHNS, CDR2 SASEGT. V lost 6 bases to trimming and J lost 3 bases, with 9 bases between them. This CDR3 is built from 13 residues. This TCR came from a man in his late teens or twenties in good health. Some clones in this sample may be carry-over from other donors' samples. This chain uses TRBV6-1 with TRBJ1-5; D is unclear. The source material was naive CD4+ T cells from PBMCs. The subset denotes: CD45RA+ positively selected. This CDR3 is CASSGEINQPQHF. The CDR3 DNA sequence: TGTGCCAGCAGCGGGGAAATCAATCAGCCCCAGCATTTT.